This paragraph reports one TCR beta chain. The entry originates in a study of OX40 agonist ivuxolimab in advanced cancers. On the study more broadly: Patients received ivuxolimab, an agonistic anti-OX40 (CD134) antibody. Partial responses were recorded for three patients, including one with hepatocellular carcinoma and two with cutaneous melanoma. Cohort: 75% to 90% men, mean age approximately 60, aged roughly 23 to 79.

At cycle 4 day 1, cycle 7 day 1, and baseline, blood was sampled. Assay: immunoSEQ multiplex PCR; the TCRdb copy retains only in-frame clones and omits some. The sample carries some 48,000 clones, around four fifths recorded once. The CDR3 runs 14 residues. Trimming removed 3 bases from V and 5 bases from J, with 13 bases in between. Germline V gene sequence: CDR1 MNHNY, CDR2 SVGAGI (reference sequence). V usage is TRBV6-6 and J usage is TRBJ1-1; D is possibly TRBD1 (5 bases). The sequence came from an adult with an advanced solid tumor such as melanoma, head and neck, liver or kidney cancer. The material was CD4+ or CD8+ T cells sorted from blood, obtained in a trial of the OX40 agonist ivuxolimab. CDR3 sequence (DNA): TGTGCCAGCAGTTATGGCAGGGATACTACTGAAGCTTTCTTT. It encodes CASSYGRDTTEAFF.